A single sample gave rise to the 2 T cell receptor beta chains below, sequenced in a study of blood T cell repertoires in COVID-19. The method was immunoSEQ multiplex PCR; TCRdb's version includes in-frame clones alone and lacks a portion of them. The sample comprises tens of thousands of clones, around 80% of which are singletons, and 44% rests with the top ten. The sample comprised peripheral blood. All receptors come from a woman of 80 years or more with active or convalescent COVID-19.

This clone is a singleton in its sample. The chain recombines TRBV27 with TRBJ1-6; D is unresolved. Per the germline V gene, CDR1 is MNHEY and CDR2 is SMNVEV (reference sequence). V was cut by 4 bases and J by 9 bases, with 13 bases left in between. This CDR3 spans 14 amino acids. For the CDR3, the DNA is TGTGCCAGCAGTTCTAGCGCCACGGGTTCACCCCTCCACTTT. It yields the protein CASSSSATGSPLHF.

Only one count was recorded for this clone. The chain uses TRBV5-4 and TRBJ1-2; TRBD1 agrees at 8 bases. From germline, CDR1 is SGHNT and CDR2 YYREEE (reference sequence). The V gene end was trimmed by 7 bases and the J gene end by 2 bases; junction bases not matched to a gene: 7. The CDR3 consists of 14 residues. The CDR3 protein is CASRETGGNYGYTF. In DNA, the CDR3 is TGTGCCAGCCGAGAAACAGGGGGGAACTATGGCTACACCTTC. The full variable domain, completed using reference TRBV5-4 and TRBJ1-2, is ETGVTQSPTHLIKTRGQQVTLRCSSQSGHNTVSWYQQALGQGPQFIFQYYREEENGRGNFPPRFSGLQFPNYSSELNVNALELDDSALYLCASRETGGNYGYTFGSGTRLTVV.